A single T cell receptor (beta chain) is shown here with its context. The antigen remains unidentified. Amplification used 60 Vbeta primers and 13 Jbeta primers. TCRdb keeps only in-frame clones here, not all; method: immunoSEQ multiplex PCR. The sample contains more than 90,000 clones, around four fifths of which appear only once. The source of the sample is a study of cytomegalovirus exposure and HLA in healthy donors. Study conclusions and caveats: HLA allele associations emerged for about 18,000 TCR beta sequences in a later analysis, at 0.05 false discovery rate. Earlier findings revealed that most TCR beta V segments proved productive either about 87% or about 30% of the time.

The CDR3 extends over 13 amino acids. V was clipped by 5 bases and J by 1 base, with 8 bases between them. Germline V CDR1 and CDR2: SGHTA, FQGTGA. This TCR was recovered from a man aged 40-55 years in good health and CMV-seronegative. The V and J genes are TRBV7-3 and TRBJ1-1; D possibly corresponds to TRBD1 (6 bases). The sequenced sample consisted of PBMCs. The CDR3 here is CASSKGENTEAFF. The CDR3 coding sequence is TGTGCCAGCAGCAAGGGGGAGAACACTGAAGCTTTCTTT.